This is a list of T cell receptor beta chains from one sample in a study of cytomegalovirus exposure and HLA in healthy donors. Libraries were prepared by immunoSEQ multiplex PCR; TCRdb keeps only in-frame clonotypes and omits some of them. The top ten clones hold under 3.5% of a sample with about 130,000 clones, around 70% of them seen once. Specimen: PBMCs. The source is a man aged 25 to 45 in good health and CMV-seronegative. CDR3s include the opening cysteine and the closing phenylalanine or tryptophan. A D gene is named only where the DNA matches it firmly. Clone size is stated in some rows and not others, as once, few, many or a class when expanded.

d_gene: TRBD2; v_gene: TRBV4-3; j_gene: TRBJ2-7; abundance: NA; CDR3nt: TGCGCCAGCAGCCAGGGGACTAGCAGGGCAAACTACGAGCAGTACTTC; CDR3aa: CASSQGTSRANYEQYF
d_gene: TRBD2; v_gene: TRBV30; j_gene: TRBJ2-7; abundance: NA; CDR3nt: TGTGCCTGGGCCGCGGGGGGGGCATACGAGCAGTACTTC; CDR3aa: CAWAAGGAYEQYF
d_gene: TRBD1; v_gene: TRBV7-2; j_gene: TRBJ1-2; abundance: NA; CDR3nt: TGTGCCAGCAGCTCCCGGACAGGCGTCAACGGCTACACCTTC; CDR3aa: CASSSRTGVNGYTF
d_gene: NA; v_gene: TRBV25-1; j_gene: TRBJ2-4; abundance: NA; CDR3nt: TGTGCCAGCAGTGATGGCTTAGCCAAAAACATTCAGTACTTC; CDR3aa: CASSDGLAKNIQYF
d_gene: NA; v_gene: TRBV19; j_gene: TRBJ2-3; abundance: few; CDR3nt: TGTGCCAGTGGGGACTCAGGCACAGATACGCAGTATTTT; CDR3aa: CASGDSGTDTQYF
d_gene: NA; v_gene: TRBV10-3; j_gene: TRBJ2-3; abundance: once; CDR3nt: TGTGCCATCGGTAAAGAGGTCACAGATACGCAGTATTTT; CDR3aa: CAIGKEVTDTQYF
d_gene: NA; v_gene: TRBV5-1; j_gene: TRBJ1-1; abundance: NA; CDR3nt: TGCGCCAGCAGCTTGGCCTCAGGGTATCCGGAAGCTTTCTTT; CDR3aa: CASSLASGYPEAFF
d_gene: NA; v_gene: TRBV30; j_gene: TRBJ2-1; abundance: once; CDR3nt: TGTGCCTGGAGTTTCGTGGCGGTTGAGCAGTTCTTC; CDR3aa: CAWSFVAVEQFF
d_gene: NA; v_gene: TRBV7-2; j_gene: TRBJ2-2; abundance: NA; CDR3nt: TGTGCCAGCCAAATCACCGGGGAGCTGTTTTTT; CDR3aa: CASQITGELFF
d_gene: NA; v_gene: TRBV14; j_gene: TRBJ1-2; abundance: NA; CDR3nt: TGTGCCAGCAGCCCTCTCCTACAGGGCACTAACTATGGCTACACCTTC; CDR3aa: CASSPLLQGTNYGYTF
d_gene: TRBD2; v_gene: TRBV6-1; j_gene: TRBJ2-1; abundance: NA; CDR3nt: TGTGCCAGCAGTGAACCCCTACTAGCGGGAGGCCGGAATGAGCAGTTCTTC; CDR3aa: CASSEPLLAGGRNEQFF
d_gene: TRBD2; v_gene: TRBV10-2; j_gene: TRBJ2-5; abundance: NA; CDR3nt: TGCGCCAGCAGTCCGTACGGGGGGGAAGAGACCCAGTACTTC; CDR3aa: CASSPYGGEETQYF
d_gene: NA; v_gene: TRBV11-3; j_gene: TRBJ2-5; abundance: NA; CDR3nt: TGTGCCAGCAGCCCTCCCGGGAGTCGAGAGACCCAGTACTTC; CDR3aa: CASSPPGSRETQYF
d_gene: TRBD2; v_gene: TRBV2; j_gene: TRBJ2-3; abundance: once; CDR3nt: TGTGCCAGCAGTAATAGCGGGATTAACACAGATACGCAGTATTTT; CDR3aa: CASSNSGINTDTQYF
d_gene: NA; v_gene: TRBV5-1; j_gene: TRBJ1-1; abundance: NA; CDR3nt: TGCGCCAGCAGCTTGGTCCCACAGGAGAACACTGAAGCTTTCTTT; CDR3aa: CASSLVPQENTEAFF
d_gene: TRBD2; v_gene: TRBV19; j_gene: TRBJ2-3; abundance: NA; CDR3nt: TGTGCCAGTAGTATACCTAGCGGGGGTACAGATACGCAGTATTTT; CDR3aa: CASSIPSGGTDTQYF
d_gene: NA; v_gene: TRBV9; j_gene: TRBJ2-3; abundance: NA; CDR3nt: TGTGCCAGCAGCCAAAGCCTTAGTAACACAGATACGCAGTATTTT; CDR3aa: CASSQSLSNTDTQYF
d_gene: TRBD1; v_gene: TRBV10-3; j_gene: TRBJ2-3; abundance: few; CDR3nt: TGTGCCATCAGTGGTCCGGACAGGGGGAGGTGGGATACGCAGTATTTT; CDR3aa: CAISGPDRGRWDTQYF
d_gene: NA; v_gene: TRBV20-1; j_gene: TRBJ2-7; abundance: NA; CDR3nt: TGCAGTGCAAGACAGTTCTACGAGCAGTACTTC; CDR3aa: CSARQFYEQYF
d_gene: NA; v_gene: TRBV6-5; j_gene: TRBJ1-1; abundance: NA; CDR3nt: TGTGCCAGCAGTTACTCGGGCAGCCTGAACACTGAAGCTTTCTTT; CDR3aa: CASSYSGSLNTEAFF
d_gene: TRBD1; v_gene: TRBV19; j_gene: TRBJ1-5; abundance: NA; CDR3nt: TGTGCCAGTAGTCCACTCGACAGGGGAGAGTACAATCAGCCCCAGCATTTT; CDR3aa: CASSPLDRGEYNQPQHF
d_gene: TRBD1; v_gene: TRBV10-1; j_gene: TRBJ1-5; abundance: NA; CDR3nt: TGCGCCAGCAGTGAGGTTAGGACAGGCCGTTCCAATCAGCCCCAGCATTTT; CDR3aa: CASSEVRTGRSNQPQHF
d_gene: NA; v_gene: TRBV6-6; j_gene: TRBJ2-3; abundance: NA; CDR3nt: TGTGCCAGCAGTCCGATAATAGGGGGAAGCACAGATACGCAGTATTTT; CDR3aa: CASSPIIGGSTDTQYF
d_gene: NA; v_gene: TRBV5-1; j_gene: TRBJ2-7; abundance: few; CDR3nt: TGCGCCAGCAGCTTGGCTTCGGACAATAAGCAGTACTTC; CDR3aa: CASSLASDNKQYF
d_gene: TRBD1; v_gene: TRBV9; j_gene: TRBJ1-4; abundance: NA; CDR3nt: TGTGCCAGCAGCGACGAGGGGGCTAAGAAAAAACTGTTTTTT; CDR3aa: CASSDEGAKKKLFF
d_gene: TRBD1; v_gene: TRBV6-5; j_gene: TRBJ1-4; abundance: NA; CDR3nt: TGTGCCAGCAGAACGACAGGGGGGCACGAAAAACTGTTTTTT; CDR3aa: CASRTTGGHEKLFF
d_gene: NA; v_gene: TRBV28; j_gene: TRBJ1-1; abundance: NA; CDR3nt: TGTGCAGGGAGGTCTGAAGCTTTCTTT; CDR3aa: CAGRSEAFF
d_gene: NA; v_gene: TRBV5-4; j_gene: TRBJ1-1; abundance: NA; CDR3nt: TGTGCCAGCAGGCTCGGGACACAAGCGAACACTGAAGCTTTCTTT; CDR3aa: CASRLGTQANTEAFF
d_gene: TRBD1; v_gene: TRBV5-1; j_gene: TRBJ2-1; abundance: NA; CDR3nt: TGCGCCAGCAGCTTGACCCGGGACAGGGGACATGAGCAGTTCTTC; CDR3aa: CASSLTRDRGHEQFF
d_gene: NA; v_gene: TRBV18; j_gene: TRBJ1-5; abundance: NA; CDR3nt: TGTGCCAGCTCGCGGACATTGAGCAATCAGCCCCAGCATTTT; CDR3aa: CASSRTLSNQPQHF
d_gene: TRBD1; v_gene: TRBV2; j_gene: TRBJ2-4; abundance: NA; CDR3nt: TGTGCCAGCAGTGAGAACCGACAGGGAAGCAACATTCAGTACTTC; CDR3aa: CASSENRQGSNIQYF
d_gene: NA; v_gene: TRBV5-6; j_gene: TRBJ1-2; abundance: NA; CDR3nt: TGTGCCAGTTCAACACAGGGTAATATCTATGGCTACACCTTC; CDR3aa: CASSTQGNIYGYTF
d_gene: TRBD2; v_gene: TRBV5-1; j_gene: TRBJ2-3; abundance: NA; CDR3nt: TGCGCCAGCAGCGTAGCGGGAGACCTCACAGATACGCAGTATTTT; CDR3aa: CASSVAGDLTDTQYF
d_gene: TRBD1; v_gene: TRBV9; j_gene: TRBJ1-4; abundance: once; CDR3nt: TGTGCCAGCAGCGTAGCCCCACAGGGGCGAGATGAAAAACTGTTTTTT; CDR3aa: CASSVAPQGRDEKLFF
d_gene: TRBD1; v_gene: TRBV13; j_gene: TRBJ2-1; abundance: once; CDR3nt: TGTGCCAGCAGCTCTTCGACAGGGACGGATGAGCAGTTCTTC; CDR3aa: CASSSSTGTDEQFF
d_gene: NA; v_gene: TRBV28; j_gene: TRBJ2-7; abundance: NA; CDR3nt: TGTGCCAGCACCCAGGGGTTTGCGGGTGGCGCCGAGCAGTACTTC; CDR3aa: CASTQGFAGGAEQYF
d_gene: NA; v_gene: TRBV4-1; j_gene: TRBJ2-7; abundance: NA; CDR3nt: TGCGCCAGCAGCCAAGTTGCGGGACAGACTTACGAGCAGTACTTC; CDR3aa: CASSQVAGQTYEQYF
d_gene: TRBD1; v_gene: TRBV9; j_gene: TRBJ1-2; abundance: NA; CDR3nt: TGTGCCAGCAGCACTACGGGACAGAACTATGGCTACACCTTC; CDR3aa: CASSTTGQNYGYTF
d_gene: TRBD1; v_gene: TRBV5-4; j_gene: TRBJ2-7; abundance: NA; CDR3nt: TGTGCCAGCAGCTTGATTGGACAGGTCTACGAGCAGTACTTC; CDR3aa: CASSLIGQVYEQYF
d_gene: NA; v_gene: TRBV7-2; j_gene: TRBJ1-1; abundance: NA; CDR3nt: TGTGCCAGCAGCTCCGCGACACTCGGAGGAGCTTTCTTT; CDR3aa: CASSSATLGGAFF
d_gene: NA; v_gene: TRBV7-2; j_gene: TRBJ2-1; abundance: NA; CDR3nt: TGTGCCAGCAGCTTTAGCGCTGGGCAGTTCTTC; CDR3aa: CASSFSAGQFF
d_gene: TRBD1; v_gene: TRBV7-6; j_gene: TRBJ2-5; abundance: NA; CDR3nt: TGTGCCAGCAGCCACCGACAGGGCCGAGAGACCCAGTACTTC; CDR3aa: CASSHRQGRETQYF
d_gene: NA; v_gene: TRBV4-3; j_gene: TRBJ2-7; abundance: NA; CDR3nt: TGCGCCAGCAGCCAAGATCGGTCCTACCCCAACTACGAGCAGTACTTC; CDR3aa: CASSQDRSYPNYEQYF
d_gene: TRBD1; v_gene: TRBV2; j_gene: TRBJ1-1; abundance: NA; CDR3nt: TGTGCCAGCAGAAGACAGGGGGGAAACACTGAAGCTTTCTTT; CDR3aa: CASRRQGGNTEAFF
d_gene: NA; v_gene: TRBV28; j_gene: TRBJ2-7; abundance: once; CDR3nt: TGTGCCAGCAGTTCCGACAGAACCTACGAGCAGTACTTC; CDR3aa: CASSSDRTYEQYF
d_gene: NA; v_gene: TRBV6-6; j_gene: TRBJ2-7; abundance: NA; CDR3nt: TGTGCCAGCACTTTCGAATCAGGTTCCTACGAGCAGTACTTC; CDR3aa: CASTFESGSYEQYF
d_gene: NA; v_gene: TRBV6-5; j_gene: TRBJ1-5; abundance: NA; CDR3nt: TGTGCCAGCAGTTACAGCCGAGATCAGCCCCAGCATTTT; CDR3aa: CASSYSRDQPQHF
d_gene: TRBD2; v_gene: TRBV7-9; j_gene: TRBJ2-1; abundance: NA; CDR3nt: TGTGCCAGCAGCCGTAGCGGGGGTCGCAATGAGCAGTTCTTC; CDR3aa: CASSRSGGRNEQFF
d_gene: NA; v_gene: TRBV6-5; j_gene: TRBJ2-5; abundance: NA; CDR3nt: TGTGCCAGCAGCAACGCGGGGGCAGGGCAAGAGACCCAGTACTTC; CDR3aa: CASSNAGAGQETQYF
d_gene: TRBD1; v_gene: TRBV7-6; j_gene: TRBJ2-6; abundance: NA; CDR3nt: TGTGCCAGCAGCAGGGACAGGGGACCCTCTGGGGCCAACGTCCTGACTTTC; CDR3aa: CASSRDRGPSGANVLTF
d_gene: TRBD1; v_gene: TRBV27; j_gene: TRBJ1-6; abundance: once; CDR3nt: TGTGCCAGCCGAACCCGTAAGGGGACGGTGCAGGGGGAAAATTCACCCCTCCACTTT; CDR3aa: CASRTRKGTVQGENSPLHF
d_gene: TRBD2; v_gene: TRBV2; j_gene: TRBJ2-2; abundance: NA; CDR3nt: TGTGCCAGCCGGGAGGCCGGGGAGCTGTTTTTT; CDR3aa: CASREAGELFF
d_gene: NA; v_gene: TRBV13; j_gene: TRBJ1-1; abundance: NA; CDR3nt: TGTGCCAGCAGCGCCGAGGGGGACACTGAAGCTTTCTTT; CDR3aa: CASSAEGDTEAFF
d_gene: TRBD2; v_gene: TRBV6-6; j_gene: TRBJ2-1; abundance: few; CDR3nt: TGTGCCAGCAGTCTCGGGACTAGCGGGGGTCTCGAGCAGTTCTTC; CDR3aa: CASSLGTSGGLEQFF
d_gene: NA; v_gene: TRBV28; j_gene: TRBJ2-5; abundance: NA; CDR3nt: TGTGCCAGCAGTTCCAGCGTGTTCCAAGAGACCCAGTACTTC; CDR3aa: CASSSSVFQETQYF